This T cell receptor (beta chain) was profiled in a study of blood T cells in healthy people across ages. Study results and caveats: Fewer expanded clones and more diversity marked long-lived versus aged donors.

The table lists this clonotype with a few counts. The antigen is not known. Combining a sample-barcoded 5' primer with a J-beta primer mix, a second PCR ran for roughly 7 to 11 cycles. Each cDNA was tagged by a template-switch adaptor containing 12 random nucleotides. TCRdb called the 5' RACE reads again in MiXCR, with one record for every CDR3 protein. Of some 800,000 distinct CDR3 sequences in the sample, 20% to 25% are singletons; the top ten hold more than 3%. The sample also formed part of further work on T cells of mothers and their children. That source notes: Samples were provided by three healthy Caucasian mothers and their six children. Every mother produced more than 9.5 million TCR beta CDR3 reads, whereas every child provided about 3 million.

The material sequenced was blood. The TCR comes from a boy aged 5-17 years in good health.

The CDR3 DNA reads as TGCAGCGTTCGGTGGGCGGGGGGTACCTACGAGCAGTACTTC. It codes for CSVRWAGGTYEQYF. The J gene is TRBJ2-7, the V gene TRBV29-1, with 8 nucleotides matching TRBD2. The CDR3 is 14 amino acids. Germline V gives CDR1 SQVTM, CDR2 ANQGSEA. Losses at the gene ends were 5 bases for V and 2 bases for J; bases not matched to a gene: 8.